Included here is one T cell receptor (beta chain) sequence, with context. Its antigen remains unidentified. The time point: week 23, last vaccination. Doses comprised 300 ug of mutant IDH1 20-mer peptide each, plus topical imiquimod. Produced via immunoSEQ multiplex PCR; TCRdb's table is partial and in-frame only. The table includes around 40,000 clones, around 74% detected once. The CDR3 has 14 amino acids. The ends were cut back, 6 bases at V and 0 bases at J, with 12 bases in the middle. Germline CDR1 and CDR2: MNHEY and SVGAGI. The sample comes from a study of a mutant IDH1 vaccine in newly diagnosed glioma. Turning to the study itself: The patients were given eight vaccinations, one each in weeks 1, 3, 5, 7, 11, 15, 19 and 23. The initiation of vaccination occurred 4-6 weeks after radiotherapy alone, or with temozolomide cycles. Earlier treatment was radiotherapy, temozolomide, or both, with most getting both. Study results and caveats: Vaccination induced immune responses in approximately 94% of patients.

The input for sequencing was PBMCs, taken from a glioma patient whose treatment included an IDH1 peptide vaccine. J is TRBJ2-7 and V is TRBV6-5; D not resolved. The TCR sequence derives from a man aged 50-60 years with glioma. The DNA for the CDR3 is TGTGCCAGCAGGCGATCCTGGAGCTCCTACGAGCAGTACTTC. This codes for CASRRSWSSYEQYF.